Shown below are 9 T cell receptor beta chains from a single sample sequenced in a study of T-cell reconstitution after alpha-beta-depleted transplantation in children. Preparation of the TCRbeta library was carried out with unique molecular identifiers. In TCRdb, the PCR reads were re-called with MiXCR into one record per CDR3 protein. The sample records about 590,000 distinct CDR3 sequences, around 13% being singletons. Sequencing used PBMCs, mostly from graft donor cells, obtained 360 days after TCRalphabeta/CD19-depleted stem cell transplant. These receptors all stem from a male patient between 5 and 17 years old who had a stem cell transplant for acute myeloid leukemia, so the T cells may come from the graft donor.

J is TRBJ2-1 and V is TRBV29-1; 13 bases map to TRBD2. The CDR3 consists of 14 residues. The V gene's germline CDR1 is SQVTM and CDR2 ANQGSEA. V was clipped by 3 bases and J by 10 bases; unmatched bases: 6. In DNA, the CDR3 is TGCAGCGTTGACCGGACTAGCGGGAGTGGAGAGCAGTTCTTC. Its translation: CSVDRTSGSGEQFF.

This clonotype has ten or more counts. The CDR3, as DNA: TGTGCCAGCAGCTCGGGGAGGAACACCGGGGAGCTGTTTTTT. Residues: CASSSGRNTGELFF. The chain links TRBV7-3 to TRBJ2-2; maybe TRBD2 (5 bases). In germline, CDR1 is SGHTA, CDR2 FQGTGA. This CDR3 region has 14 residues. Trimming removed 4 bases at V and 1 base at J, with 7 bases between. Full variable domain (outside the CDR3, taken from reference TRBV7-3 and TRBJ2-2): GAGVSQTPSNKVTEKGKYVELRCDPISGHTALYWYRQSLGQGPEFLIYFQGTGAADDSGLPNDRFFAVRPEGSVSTLKIQRTERGDSAVYLCASSSGRNTGELFFGEGSRLTVL.

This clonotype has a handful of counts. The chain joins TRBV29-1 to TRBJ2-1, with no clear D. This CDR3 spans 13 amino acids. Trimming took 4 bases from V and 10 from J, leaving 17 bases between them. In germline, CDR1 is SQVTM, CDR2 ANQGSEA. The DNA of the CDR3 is TGCAGCGTTGTTTGGTCACTCCAACAGGAGCAGTTCTTC. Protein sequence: CSVVWSLQQEQFF.

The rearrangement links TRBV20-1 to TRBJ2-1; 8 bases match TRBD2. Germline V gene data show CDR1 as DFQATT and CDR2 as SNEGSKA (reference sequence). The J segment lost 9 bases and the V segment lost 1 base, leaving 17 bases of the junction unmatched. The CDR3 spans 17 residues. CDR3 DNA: TGCAGTGCTAGAGCCCTCATTCCGGGACTAGGATTAACTGAGCAGTTCTTC. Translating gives CSARALIPGLGLTEQFF.

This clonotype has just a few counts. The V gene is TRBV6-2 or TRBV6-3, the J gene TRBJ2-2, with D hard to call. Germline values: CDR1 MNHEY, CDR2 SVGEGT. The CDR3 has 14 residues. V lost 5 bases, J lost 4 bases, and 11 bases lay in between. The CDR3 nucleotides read TGTGCCAGCAGTCAGACGACACTCACCGGGGAGCTGTTTTTT. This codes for CASSQTTLTGELFF.

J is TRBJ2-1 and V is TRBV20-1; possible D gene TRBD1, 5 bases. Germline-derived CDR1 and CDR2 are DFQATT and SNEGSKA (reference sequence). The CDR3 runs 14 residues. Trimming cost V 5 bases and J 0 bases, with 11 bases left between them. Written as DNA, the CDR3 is TGCAGTGCTTACGACAGTAGCTCCTACAATGAGCAGTTCTTC. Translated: CSAYDSSSYNEQFF.

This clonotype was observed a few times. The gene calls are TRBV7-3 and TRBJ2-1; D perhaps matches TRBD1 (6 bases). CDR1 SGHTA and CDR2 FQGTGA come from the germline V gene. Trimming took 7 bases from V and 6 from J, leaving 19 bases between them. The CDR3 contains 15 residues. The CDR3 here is CASNTPGRGSNEQFF. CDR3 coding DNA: TGTGCCAGCAACACCCCGGGAAGGGGGAGCAATGAGCAGTTCTTC.

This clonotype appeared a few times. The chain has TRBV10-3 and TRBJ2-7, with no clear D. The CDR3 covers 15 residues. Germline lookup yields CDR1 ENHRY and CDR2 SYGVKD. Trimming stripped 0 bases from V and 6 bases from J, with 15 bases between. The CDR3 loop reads CAISESRTAGREQYF. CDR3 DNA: TGTGCCATCAGTGAGTCCAGGACGGCCGGCCGCGAGCAGTACTTC.

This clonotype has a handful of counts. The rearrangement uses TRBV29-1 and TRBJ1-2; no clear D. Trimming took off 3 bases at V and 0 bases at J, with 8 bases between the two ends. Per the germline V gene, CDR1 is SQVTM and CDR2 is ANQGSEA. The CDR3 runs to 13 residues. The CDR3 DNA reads TGCAGCGTTGACCTTCCTGCTAACTATGGCTACACCTTC. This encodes CSVDLPANYGYTF.